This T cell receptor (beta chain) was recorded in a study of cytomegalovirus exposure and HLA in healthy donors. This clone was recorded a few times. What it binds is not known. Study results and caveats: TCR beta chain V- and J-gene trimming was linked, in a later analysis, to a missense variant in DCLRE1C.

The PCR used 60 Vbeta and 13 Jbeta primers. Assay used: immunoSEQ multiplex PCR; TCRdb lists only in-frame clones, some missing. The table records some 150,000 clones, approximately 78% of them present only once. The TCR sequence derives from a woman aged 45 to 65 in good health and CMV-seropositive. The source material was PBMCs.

The CDR3 sequence: CASSLPGDRPEGLSTEAFF. For the CDR3, the DNA is TGTGCCAGCAGTTTACCGGGTGACAGACCGGAGGGGCTGAGCACTGAAGCTTTCTTT. The chain combines TRBV28 with TRBJ1-1; D possibly corresponds to TRBD1 (5 bases). V dropped 2 bases and J dropped 4 bases, with 26 bases sitting between them. The germline V gene has CDR1 MDHEN and CDR2 SYDVKM. This CDR3 contains 19 residues.